A selection of T cell receptor beta chains follows, all from one sample in a study of blood T cells in healthy people across ages. TCRdb re-called the 5' RACE reads with MiXCR, one entry per CDR3 protein. This sample has 1.5 million to 2 million distinct CDR3 sequences; 49% occur once, and the top ten carry about 2.1%. Sequencing used blood. The receptor source for this set is a woman aged 35 to 49 in good health. CDR3s include the opening cysteine and the closing phenylalanine or tryptophan. The order of the fields is clone size, V gene, J gene, D gene, CDR3 protein, CDR3 DNA. D genes are given only for firm matches. Clone size appears in some rows only: once, few, many, or a class for an expanded clone.

>-|TRBV3-1|TRBJ1-6|TRBD1
CASSPVGQGNSPLHF
TGTGCCAGCAGCCCGGTGGGACAGGGGAATTCACCCCTCCACTTT
>-|TRBV28|TRBJ2-1|TRBD2
CASSSTSGGVDEQFF
TGTGCCAGCAGTAGTACTAGCGGGGGGGTCGATGAGCAGTTCTTC
>-|TRBV4-2|TRBJ2-5|TRBD2
CASSQDTSGGLETQYF
TGTGCCAGCAGCCAAGATACTAGCGGGGGGCTGGAGACCCAGTACTTC
>few|TRBV29-1|TRBJ2-3|-
CSVDDTRSSTDTQYF
TGCAGCGTTGACGACACCAGATCTAGCACAGATACGCAGTATTTT
>-|TRBV28|TRBJ1-5|-
CASSREGPPNQPQHF
TGTGCCAGCAGTCGGGAGGGTCCTCCCAATCAGCCCCAGCATTTT
>-|TRBV24-1|TRBJ2-1|-
CATSDFGEQFF
TGTGCCACCAGTGATTTCGGTGAGCAGTTCTTC
>-|TRBV20-1|TRBJ1-1|-
CSASKGGITEAFF
TGCAGTGCTAGCAAGGGGGGAATCACTGAAGCTTTCTTT
>-|TRBV5-1|TRBJ2-5|TRBD2
CASSASGLAGRETQYF
TGCGCCAGCAGCGCCTCCGGGCTAGCGGGGCGTGAGACCCAGTACTTC
>-|TRBV4-1|TRBJ2-1|TRBD2
CASSQDRGTSGGLGQFF
TGCGCCAGCAGCCAAGATCGTGGGACTAGCGGGGGCCTGGGGCAGTTCTTC
>-|TRBV10-1|TRBJ2-3|TRBD2
CASSESLLAGEADTQYF
TGCGCCAGCAGTGAGTCATTACTAGCGGGGGAGGCAGATACGCAGTATTTT
>-|TRBV13|TRBJ2-1|TRBD2
CASSFRRTSGLSYNEQFF
TGTGCCAGCAGCTTCCGCCGAACTAGCGGGTTAAGCTACAATGAGCAGTTCTTC
>-|TRBV7-9|TRBJ2-7|-
CASSLQGANHEQYF
TGTGCCAGCAGCTTACAAGGGGCTAACCACGAGCAGTACTTC
>few|TRBV2|TRBJ2-5|-
CASSEWRGRSRRETQYF
TGTGCCAGCAGTGAATGGCGGGGGCGATCACGGCGGGAGACCCAGTACTTC
>-|TRBV12-3/TRBV12-4|TRBJ2-1|-
CASSSPSREQFF
TGTGCCAGCAGTTCCCCGTCCAGGGAGCAGTTCTTC
>-|TRBV6-5|TRBJ1-2|-
CASSYPGSIGYTF
TGTGCCAGCAGTTACCCCGGCTCTATAGGCTACACCTTC
>-|TRBV2|TRBJ2-3|-
CASSDGAMITDTQYF
TGTGCCAGCAGTGATGGGGCCATGATCACAGATACGCAGTATTTT
>-|TRBV6-5|TRBJ2-1|TRBD1
CASSEWGQGGDEQFF
TGTGCCAGCAGTGAGTGGGGACAGGGCGGCGATGAGCAGTTCTTC
>-|TRBV28|TRBJ2-7|-
CASSLAALSHEQYF
TGTGCCAGCAGTTTGGCAGCCCTTTCGCACGAGCAGTACTTC
>few|TRBV28|TRBJ2-4|-
CASSFRIVRDGENIQYF
TGTGCCAGCAGTTTCCGTATTGTCCGGGACGGAGAAAACATTCAGTACTTC
>-|TRBV13|TRBJ2-5|-
CASSPEGTETQYF
TGTGCCAGCAGCCCAGAAGGTACGGAGACCCAGTACTTC
>-|TRBV29-1|TRBJ1-4|-
CSVGELSGEKLFF
TGCAGCGTCGGGGAGCTATCCGGGGAAAAACTGTTTTTT
>-|TRBV12-3/TRBV12-4|TRBJ1-6|-
CASRLNSGASNSPLHF
TGTGCCAGCAGATTAAACTCCGGGGCCTCTAATTCACCCCTCCACTTT
>-|TRBV27|TRBJ1-2|TRBD1
CASSLRPDRVLYGYTF
TGTGCCAGCAGTCTCCGCCCGGACAGGGTGCTCTATGGCTACACCTTC
>-|TRBV2|TRBJ2-7|-
CASIEASYEQYF
TGTGCCAGCATTGAAGCCAGCTACGAGCAGTACTTC
>once|TRBV7-9|TRBJ2-3|TRBD2
CASSRLAGGQSTDTQYF
TGTGCCAGCAGCAGACTAGCGGGAGGGCAAAGCACAGATACGCAGTATTTT
>-|TRBV7-2|TRBJ1-2|-
CASSFGGGVNYGYTF
TGTGCCAGCAGCTTCGGGGGAGGGGTAAACTATGGCTACACCTTC
>many|TRBV10-3|TRBJ2-5|TRBD1
CAISEGQGFQETQYF
TGTGCCATCAGTGAGGGACAGGGCTTCCAAGAGACCCAGTACTTC
>few|TRBV4-3|TRBJ1-6|-
CASSQEVVSNYNSPLHF
TGCGCCAGCAGCCAAGAGGTGGTCAGTAACTATAATTCACCCCTCCACTTT
>-|TRBV18|TRBJ2-5|-
CASSPGATSQETQYF
TGTGCCAGCTCCCCCGGGGCGACCTCCCAAGAGACCCAGTACTTC
>-|TRBV10-3|TRBJ2-3|-
CATRTADVTDTQYF
TGTGCCACTAGGACCGCAGACGTCACAGATACGCAGTATTTT
>-|TRBV6-2/TRBV6-3|TRBJ2-1|TRBD1
CASSPGTGWTYNEQFF
TGTGCCAGCAGTCCCGGGACAGGGTGGACCTACAATGAGCAGTTCTTC
>-|TRBV9|TRBJ2-3|-
CASSDPGSLGDTQYF
TGTGCCAGCAGCGACCCCGGGTCGTTGGGGGATACGCAGTATTTT
>many|TRBV20-1|TRBJ2-3|-
CSARKRADTQYF
TGCAGTGCTAGAAAGAGGGCAGATACGCAGTATTTT
>-|TRBV6-6|TRBJ2-7|-
CASSRDTGYTYEQYF
TGTGCCAGCAGCCGGGACACCGGTTACACCTACGAGCAGTACTTC
>-|TRBV12-3/TRBV12-4|TRBJ2-5|-
CASSFDLLGTQYF
TGTGCCAGCAGTTTTGATCTGCTAGGGACCCAGTACTTC